This TCR beta chain was obtained from a study of blood T cell repertoires in COVID-19. As for the study in general: T cells, B-cell-depleted T cells, or PBMCs supplied cDNA or gDNA.

Trimming took off 7 bases at V and 8 bases at J, with 18 bases between the two ends. Looked up from germline, CDR1 is MNHEY and CDR2 is SVGAGI. The length of the CDR3 is 14 residues. Methods used by the authors: Estimation of nucleated cell counts relied on the amplification of reference gene primers. Clones were read by immunoSEQ multiplex PCR, and TCRdb kept only the in-frame ones, dropping some. From that table come the V and J calls and clone size; the DNA was used to work out D and trimming. The repertoire holds 300,000 to 400,000 clones, with about 90% as singletons. Sequencing used peripheral blood. V is TRBV6-5 and J is TRBJ2-1; weak D call: TRBD2 (7 bases). The clonotype was recovered from a woman between 18 and 30 years old who had recovered from COVID-19. The CDR3 coding sequence is TGTGCCAGCAATTCACTATGGGGGGGCGATGAGCAGTTCTTC. Its protein product is CASNSLWGGDEQFF.